The T cell receptor beta chain described here comes from a study of OX40 agonist ivuxolimab in advanced cancers. About the study: Clinicians treated patients with ivuxolimab, an agonistic anti-OX40 (CD134) antibody.

Overall study results and limits: Researchers report that CD8+ T cells had, on average, more expanded clones than CD4+. Expanded peripheral T cells had an undetermined antigen specificity.

Between the trimmed V and J ends, which lost 6 bases and 4 bases, there was a span of 12 bases. Germline CDR1 and CDR2: MNHEY and SVGAGI. The CDR3 is 13 amino acids. Profiled with immunoSEQ multiplex PCR; TCRdb holds only in-frame clones, not every one. The data hold about 55,000 clones, with roughly 86% observed a single time. Points on this clone: The antigen remains unidentified.

The sequence was obtained from an adult with an advanced solid tumor such as melanoma, head and neck, liver or kidney cancer. J is TRBJ2-5 and V is TRBV6-5; D is ambiguous. Specimen: CD4+ or CD8+ T cells sorted from blood, collected in a trial of the OX40 agonist ivuxolimab. CDR3 in amino acids: CASRPRAGETQYF. CDR3 in DNA: TGTGCCAGCAGGCCACGGGCAGGAGAGACCCAGTACTTC.